This T cell receptor beta chain derives from a study of blood T cell repertoires in COVID-19. This CDR3 is built from 16 residues. Germline V gives CDR1 KGHSH, CDR2 LQKENI. V lost 3 bases to trimming and J lost 4 bases; unmatched junction nucleotides: 9. In the study's own analysis: Amplification from reference gene primers served as the basis for estimated nucleated cell counts. The data were produced by immunoSEQ multiplex PCR, yet TCRdb's version contains in-frame clones alone and is incomplete. The DNA was the basis for D and trimming; V, J and clone size are from that table. The data contain 57,000 or so clones, approximately 83% of them singletons.

The V and J genes are TRBV18 and TRBJ2-7; 10 nucleotides line up with TRBD2. The specimen sequenced was peripheral blood. The receptor's source is a human donor in a cohort sampled during active COVID-19. The CDR3 here is CASSPPGLAGAYEQYF. CDR3 DNA: TGTGCCAGCTCACCGCCGGGGCTAGCGGGAGCGTACGAGCAGTACTTC. Complete variable domain (other parts from reference TRBV18 and TRBJ2-7): NAGVMQNPRHLVRRRGQEARLRCSPMKGHSHVYWYRQLPEEGLKFMVYLQKENIIDESGMPKERFSAEFPKEGPSILRIQQVVRGDSAAYFCASSPPGLAGAYEQYFGPGTRLTVT.